The T cell receptor beta chain described here comes from a study of T cell responses to AZD1222 COVID-19 vaccine. Some clones are missing from TCRdb's copy, which holds only in-frame ones; the method was immunoSEQ multiplex PCR. Of fewer than 120,000 clones detected, about nine tenths appear once; the ten largest clones hold roughly 1.5%. There are 13 residues in the CDR3. Trimming removed 6 bases from V and 2 bases from J, with 8 bases in between. From germline, CDR1 is MNHEY and CDR2 SVGAGI. The sample consisted of peripheral blood, taken on day 0 of AZD1222 vaccination. V gene TRBV6-5 combines with J gene TRBJ2-1; D not certain. This TCR was sampled from an adult in good health. Here the CDR3 reads CASSSGPYNEQFF. The DNA of the CDR3 is TGTGCCAGCAGCAGTGGGCCCTACAATGAGCAGTTCTTC.